This T cell receptor (beta chain) came from a study of shared clonotypes between healthy human individuals. Whole-study findings and limits: Shared clonotypes across all four donors exceeded non-shared ones in generation probability. The authors expected sequencing depth to affect clonotype sharing among donors.

Researchers divided each subset's genomic DNA evenly across several immunoSEQ plates. Assay used: immunoSEQ multiplex PCR; TCRdb lists only in-frame clones, some missing. The sample contains 740,000 or so clones, around three quarters of which appear only once. On this clone itself: Its antigen remains unidentified.

The ends were cut back, 1 base at V and 14 bases at J, with 16 bases in the middle. Per the germline V gene, CDR1 is SGHKS and CDR2 is YYEKEE (reference sequence). CDR3 size: 13 residues. V is TRBV5-5 and J is TRBJ2-4; D may correspond to TRBD1 or TRBD2 (5 bases each). The sequence derives from a woman aged 25 to 45 in good health. Sequencing used memory CD4+ T cells sorted from blood. As for subset: CD45RA-negative fraction. DNA of the CDR3: TGTGCCAGCAGCTTGAATCGGGGCCTAATCGAGTACTTC. Translation: CASSLNRGLIEYF.